The rows below give T cell receptor beta chains drawn from one sample of a study of response to subunit inactivated influenza vaccine. MiXCR was run by TCRdb on the RT-PCR reads, yielding one entry per CDR3 protein. The repertoire holds more than 600,000 distinct CDR3 sequences, with approximately 17% as singletons. The material sequenced was PBMCs from blood, taken 5 days after vaccination. These TCRs come from a man aged 50-60 years who received an inactivated influenza vaccine. CDR3s include the opening cysteine and the closing phenylalanine or tryptophan. The order of the fields is V gene, clone size, J gene, D gene, CDR3 DNA, CDR3 protein. D genes are given only for firm matches. Clone size, where shown, is once, few, many, or a class for clones that have expanded.

>TRBV6-2/TRBV6-3|-|TRBJ1-6|-
TGTGCCAGCAGTGACGAGGCGGCCTATAATTCACCCCTCCACTTT
CASSDEAAYNSPLHF
>TRBV20-1|few|TRBJ1-1|-
TGCAGTGCTTACAGGGCCGGCACTGAAGCTTTCTTT
CSAYRAGTEAFF
>TRBV5-1|-|TRBJ1-1|-
TGCGCCAGCAGCTTAACAGGGAATGGGGAAGCTTTCTTT
CASSLTGNGEAFF
>TRBV4-1|-|TRBJ2-3|TRBD1
TGCGCCAGCCGGGACAGGGGCACAGATACGCAGTATTTT
CASRDRGTDTQYF
>TRBV7-6|-|TRBJ2-2|-
TGTGCCAGCAGCTTAGAGGCCGGGCAGGGGGGAAACACCGGGGAGCTGTTTTTT
CASSLEAGQGGNTGELFF
>TRBV4-3|many|TRBJ1-5|-
TGCGCCAGCAGCCAAGATTCGAACCCTGATCAGCCCCAGCATTTT
CASSQDSNPDQPQHF
>TRBV6-2/TRBV6-3|-|TRBJ2-2|-
TGTGCCAGCAGGCCTCCGCCCTCCACCGGGGAGCTGTTTTTT
CASRPPPSTGELFF
>TRBV5-1|-|TRBJ2-2|TRBD2
TGCGCCAGCAGCTTGGAGAGGACTAGCGGGGAGCTGTTTTTT
CASSLERTSGELFF
>TRBV6-5|few|TRBJ2-7|-
TGTGCCAGCAGTTTCCCCGGAAGATCCGAGCAGTACTTC
CASSFPGRSEQYF
>TRBV12-5|-|TRBJ2-2|-
TGTGCTAGTGGTTTGAGGCCCGGGGAGCTGTTTTTT
CASGLRPGELFF
>TRBV5-1|few|TRBJ1-5|-
TGCGCCAGCAGCTGCACTTCTTTT
CASSCTSF
>TRBV20-1|-|TRBJ1-1|-
TGCAGTGCGAGAAACAGGGAATGGAGCACTGAAGCTTTCTTT
CSARNREWSTEAFF
>TRBV11-2|few|TRBJ2-5|-
TGTGCCAGCCGGAGGGTGAGGGGGCAAGAGACCCAGTACTTC
CASRRVRGQETQYF
>TRBV6-1|few|TRBJ1-5|-
TGTGCCAGCAAACAAACCGGGACATATAATCAGCCCCAGCATTTT
CASKQTGTYNQPQHF
>TRBV12-3/TRBV12-4|-|TRBJ2-3|-
TGTGCCAGCAGCCCGCTCGGTGGCGGGATTTCTAGCACAGATACGCAGTATTTT
CASSPLGGGISSTDTQYF
>TRBV5-1|-|TRBJ2-6|-
TGCGCCAGCAGCGCCGGTAACTCTGGGGCCAACGTCCTGACTTTC
CASSAGNSGANVLTF
>TRBV10-3|few|TRBJ2-2|TRBD1
TGTGCCATCAGTGAAGGGGGGGACAGGGGACCTAACACCGGGGAGCTGTTTTTT
CAISEGGDRGPNTGELFF
>TRBV20-1|few|TRBJ1-2|TRBD1
TGCAGTGACGAGGGACAGGGAGGCTACACCTTC
CSDEGQGGYTF
>TRBV6-2/TRBV6-3|few|TRBJ2-5|-
TGTGCCAGCAGTTACGATGTCTTCGAGACCCAGTACTTC
CASSYDVFETQYF
>TRBV20-1|-|TRBJ2-1|-
TGCAGTGCTAGGACCATCTACCAATACAATGAGCAGTTCTTC
CSARTIYQYNEQFF
>TRBV6-1|few|TRBJ1-5|-
TGTGCCAGCAGCACCACCCACAGGGGCAATCAGCCCCAGCATTTT
CASSTTHRGNQPQHF
>TRBV20-1|-|TRBJ1-1|-
TGCAGTGCTACTCCGGTGGGGGGCTTTACTGAAGCTTTCTTT
CSATPVGGFTEAFF
>TRBV24-1|few|TRBJ2-1|-
TGTGCCACCAGTGAGTCGGGATACAATGAGCAGTTCTTC
CATSESGYNEQFF
>TRBV10-2|-|TRBJ2-1|TRBD2
TGCGCCAGCAGAGATCTAGCGGGGGGCCCTTACAATGAGCAGTTCTTC
CASRDLAGGPYNEQFF
>TRBV10-3|-|TRBJ2-1|-
TGTGCCATCAGTGCCCTCGCGGAAAATGAGCGGTTCTTC
CAISALAENERFF
>TRBV12-3/TRBV12-4|many|TRBJ2-5|TRBD1
TGTGCCAGCAGTTCCGGGACAGTAGAGACCCAGTACTTC
CASSSGTVETQYF
>TRBV6-5|few|TRBJ1-3|-
TGTGCCAGCAGCCTACTCGACTCTGGAAACACCATATATTTT
CASSLLDSGNTIYF
>TRBV4-1|-|TRBJ1-2|-
TGCGCCAGCAGCCAAGGATTAAGGATGGGTTCCTATCCGGGCTACACCTTC
CASSQGLRMGSYPGYTF
>TRBV5-1|-|TRBJ1-2|TRBD1
TGCGCCAGCAGCAAGGATACAGGGGAGGGCGGCTACACCTTC
CASSKDTGEGGYTF
>TRBV12-3/TRBV12-4|few|TRBJ2-7|-
TGTGCCAGCAGTTTACGGTCAGTGCGGTACGAGCAGTACTTC
CASSLRSVRYEQYF
>TRBV6-4|few|TRBJ2-3|TRBD1
TGTGCCAGCAGTGAACAGGGGACCTCAGATACGCAGTATTTT
CASSEQGTSDTQYF
>TRBV29-1|few|TRBJ2-6|-
TGCAGCGTTCAGCCTGCCGCCTCTGGGGCCAACGTCCTGACTTTC
CSVQPAASGANVLTF
>TRBV28|-|TRBJ1-6|-
TGTGCCAGCAGTAAAGGACTCCACGCAAACTTT
CASSKGLHANF
>TRBV5-1|-|TRBJ2-7|TRBD1
TGCGCCAGCAGCTTGGACGCCGGGACAGCCTACGAGCAGTACTTC
CASSLDAGTAYEQYF
>TRBV5-1|-|TRBJ2-7|TRBD2
TGCGCCAGCAGCGCGGGGGGATCCTACGAGCAGTACTTC
CASSAGGSYEQYF
>TRBV7-2|few|TRBJ1-1|-
TGTGCCAGCAGCTTAGGCAGATGGCAGGGAGAGGAAGCTTTCTTT
CASSLGRWQGEEAFF
>TRBV29-1|many|TRBJ2-1|TRBD2
TGCAGCGTTGAACCTGTTAGCGGGAGGATCAATGAGCAGTTCTTC
CSVEPVSGRINEQFF
>TRBV5-5|-|TRBJ2-3|-
TGTGCCAGCAGCTTGGCCAGTAAGCCAGATACGCAGTATTTT
CASSLASKPDTQYF
>TRBV7-2|many|TRBJ2-5|TRBD2
TGTGCCAGCAGCTTATATCGGGGGGGCCTTGAGACCCAGTACTTC
CASSLYRGGLETQYF
>TRBV7-2|-|TRBJ1-1|TRBD1
TGTGCCAGCAGCTCCCGACAGGGGTGGCAGACTGAAGCTTTCTTT
CASSSRQGWQTEAFF
>TRBV12-3/TRBV12-4|-|TRBJ2-3|-
TGTGCCAGCAGTACGGAGTCTAGCACAGATACGCAGTATTTT
CASSTESSTDTQYF
>TRBV7-9|-|TRBJ2-7|TRBD1
TGTGCCAGCAGCCGCGCGGCAGGGGGTATCGAGCAGTACTTC
CASSRAAGGIEQYF
>TRBV20-1|-|TRBJ1-2|TRBD1
TGCAGTGCCGGGACAGATTATGGCTACACCTTC
CSAGTDYGYTF
>TRBV20-1|-|TRBJ1-5|TRBD1
TGCAGTGCTACGGGACAGGGGGTGGTTGGTGGCAATCAGCCCCAGCATTTT
CSATGQGVVGGNQPQHF
>TRBV10-3|many|TRBJ2-6|-
TGTGCCATCAGTAGGGCCGTAATGCGGGGGGCCAACGTCCTGACTTTC
CAISRAVMRGANVLTF
>TRBV4-3|many|TRBJ2-4|TRBD2
TGCGCCAGCAGCCGAGACTACGGGACTAGCGGGGGCATTCAGTACTTC
CASSRDYGTSGGIQYF
>TRBV7-2|-|TRBJ2-3|-
TGTGCCAGCAGCTTAGGGCTACTTGGTACGCAGTATTTT
CASSLGLLGTQYF
>TRBV5-5|-|TRBJ2-1|-
TGTGCCAGCAGCTTGTCACTAGGGGACAATGAGCAGTTCTTC
CASSLSLGDNEQFF
>TRBV4-3|few|TRBJ2-4|TRBD2
TGCGCCAGCAGCCGGGGACTAGCGGGAGATAACATTCAGTACTTC
CASSRGLAGDNIQYF
>TRBV6-5|few|TRBJ2-3|TRBD2
TGTGCCAGCAGTTACTCTGCGTGGGAGGGTCGCGTTACGCAGTATTTT
CASSYSAWEGRVTQYF
>TRBV15|-|TRBJ2-1|TRBD1
TGTGCCACCAGCAGAGAAGGACAGGGGGGTTACAATGAGCAGTTCTTC
CATSREGQGGYNEQFF
>TRBV12-3/TRBV12-4|-|TRBJ2-7|TRBD1
TGTGCCAGCAGTGACGTTAGGGGACAGGCCATCGGGGAGCAGTACTTC
CASSDVRGQAIGEQYF